This TCR beta chain came from a study of Graves' ophthalmopathy and Graves' hyperthyroidism. Regarding the study as a whole: Appearing in blood as well were most expanded thyroid clonotypes above 0.001 frequency. Stable hyperthyroidism and ophthalmopathy were told apart by a 13-signature model, which achieved less than 90% sensitivity and just over 80% specificity.

J gave up 3 bases and V 5 bases, and 9 bases lay outside the gene matches. Germline values: CDR1 LNHDA, CDR2 SQIVND (reference sequence). The CDR3 covers 16 residues. This clonotype was recorded at least ten times. The antigen is not known. The authors amplified TCR beta CDR3 regions, and they did so from RNA transcripts for repertoire sequencing. In the first round, RT-PCR was carried out with HTBI primers, and a multiplex PCR formed the second round. TCRdb independently ran MiXCR on the multiplex PCR reads; one entry per CDR3 protein. Among 350,000 to 400,000 distinct CDR3 sequences listed, approximately 20% were seen once.

Material for sequencing was peripheral blood. V gene TRBV19 combines with J gene TRBJ1-3, with 8 bases lining up with TRBD1. The receptor's source is a woman aged 18-29 years with Graves' ophthalmopathy. The CDR3 is CASSSGQGALGNTIYF. CDR3 sequence (DNA): TGTGCCAGTAGTTCCGGACAGGGCGCCCTTGGAAACACCATATATTTT.